Below, 16 T cell receptor beta chains from the same sample are listed, as sequenced in a study of early T cells in non-severe SARS-CoV-2 infection. TCRdb processed the 5' RACE reads anew with MiXCR; each CDR3 protein has one entry. The sample gives tens of thousands of distinct CDR3 sequences, 5.5% to 8% of which show up once; just over 4% is in the top ten. The source material was whole blood. These receptor sequences come from an adult who was a healthcare worker with PCR-confirmed SARS-CoV-2 infection or an uninfected control (not recorded which).

This clonotype showed up just a few times. The rearrangement joins TRBV15 to TRBJ2-3; 14 bases match TRBD2. The J segment lost 1 base and the V segment lost 7 bases, leaving 7 bases of the junction unmatched. The CDR3 extends over 17 amino acids. The V gene's germline CDR1 is LNHNV and CDR2 YYDKDF (reference sequence). This chain's CDR3 is CATNPGLAGVGTDTQYF. The CDR3 region has the DNA TGTGCCACCAACCCGGGACTAGCGGGAGTTGGCACAGATACGCAGTATTTT.

This clonotype has ten or more counts. V usage is TRBV7-9 and J usage is TRBJ2-7, with TRBD1 matching over 8 bases. J gave up 6 bases and V 1 base, and 8 bases lay outside the gene matches. CDR3 size: 15 residues. The germline V gene encodes CDR1 SEHNR and CDR2 FQNEAQ (reference sequence). The CDR3 reads CASSLVGQGQREQYF. The CDR3 nucleotides are TGTGCCAGCAGCTTAGTAGGACAGGGTCAGCGCGAGCAGTACTTC. Full variable domain (rest looked up from reference TRBV7-9 and TRBJ2-7): DTGVSQNPRHKITKRGQNVTFRCDPISEHNRLYWYRQTLGQGPEFLTYFQNEAQLEKSRLLSDRFSAERPKGSFSTLEIQRTEQGDSAMYLCASSLVGQGQREQYFGPGTRLTVT.

This clonotype was counted many times. V and J are TRBV11-2 and TRBJ2-3; TRBD2 matches at 7 bases. CDR1 SGHAT and CDR2 FQNNGV come from the germline V gene. Unmatched junction bases numbered 11, after V lost 2 bases and J lost 0 bases. The CDR3 loop spans 18 amino acids. In nucleotides, the CDR3 is TGTGCCAGCAGCTTAACCCCGCAGGGACTATTTAGCACAGATACGCAGTATTTT. It yields the protein CASSLTPQGLFSTDTQYF. The whole variable domain, remainder taken from reference TRBV11-2 and TRBJ2-3, is EAGVAQSPRYKIIEKRQSVAFWCNPISGHATLYWYQQILGQGPKLLIQFQNNGVVDDSQLPKDRFSAERLKGVDSTLKIQPAKLEDSAVYLCASSLTPQGLFSTDTQYFGPGTRLTVL.

V is TRBV28 and J is TRBJ1-1; TRBD1 might be the D (5 bases). This CDR3 has 13 residues. Between the trimmed V and J ends, which lost 3 bases and 5 bases, there was a span of 10 bases. Germline CDR1 reads MDHEN; CDR2 reads SYDVKM. The CDR3 spells CASSFYGGTEAFF. DNA of the CDR3: TGTGCCAGCAGTTTCTATGGGGGGACTGAAGCTTTCTTT.

This clonotype was counted at least ten times. The CDR3 is CASEVGYQPQHF. The DNA for the CDR3 is TGTGCCAGCGAGGTTGGTTATCAGCCCCAGCATTTT. V and J are TRBV6-1 and TRBJ1-5; D remains unclear. The V gene's germline CDR1 is MNHNS and CDR2 SASEGT. The CDR3 sequence is 12 residues long. Trimming left V 8 bases short and J 5 bases short, with 10 bases between.

The sample holds many counts of this clonotype. This chain links TRBV14 with TRBJ2-5; D uncertain. The germline CDR1 and CDR2 sequences are SGHDN and FVKESK. This CDR3 is 13 amino acids long. V lost 3 bases to trimming and J lost 5 bases, with 10 bases between them. CDR3 DNA: TGTGCCAGCAGCCAGGTGGGATCGGAGACCCAGTACTTC. Translation gives CASSQVGSETQYF.

This clonotype was counted at least ten times. The chain is built from TRBV28 and TRBJ1-2, with 7 bases lining up with TRBD1. CDR3 length equals 14 residues. Germline trimming cut 2 bases from V and 5 bases from J; bases unmatched to any gene: 5. Germline-derived CDR1 and CDR2 are MDHEN and SYDVKM. DNA for the CDR3: TGTGCCAGCAGTTTACGCGGGACAGCTTATGGCTACACCTTC. Translated: CASSLRGTAYGYTF.

This clonotype was found many times. This chain uses TRBV20-1 with TRBJ2-7; 9 bases line up with TRBD1. Germline V gene sequence: CDR1 DFQATT, CDR2 SNEGSKA (reference sequence). The CDR3 sequence is 13 residues long. V shed 6 bases and J 1 base; nucleotides not matched to a gene: 4. The CDR3 DNA sequence: TGCAGTGCGACAGGGACAGGGTCCTACGAGCAGTACTTC. This codes for CSATGTGSYEQYF.

This clonotype has at least ten counts. The V and J genes are TRBV7-8 and TRBJ2-2; weak D call: TRBD1 (6 bases). Germline V gene lookup returns CDR1 SGHVS and CDR2 FQNEAQ. V shed 3 bases and J shed 6 bases, with 20 bases lying between them. This CDR3 spans 17 amino acids. The CDR3: CASSFRGGGLRPGELFF. In nucleotides, the CDR3 is TGTGCCAGCAGCTTCAGGGGTGGGGGCCTCCGCCCCGGGGAGCTGTTTTTT.

This clonotype has a handful of counts. The rearrangement joins TRBV5-4 to TRBJ2-7; no firm D call. Germline CDR1 reads SGHNT; CDR2 reads YYREEE (reference sequence). V shed 0 bases and J shed 2 bases, with 9 bases lying between them. The CDR3 loop spans 14 amino acids. The CDR3 loop is CASSLGHQTYEQYF. CDR3 in DNA: TGTGCCAGCAGCTTGGGACACCAAACCTACGAGCAGTACTTC.

The sample holds many counts of this clonotype. The chain has TRBV11-1 and TRBJ2-5, with a possible D match to TRBD1 (5 bases). The CDR3 covers 13 residues. Trimming stripped 5 bases from V and 4 bases from J, with 11 bases between. Germline V lookup: CDR1 SGHAT, CDR2 FQDESV (reference sequence). The CDR3 DNA is TGTGCCAGCAGCCCCAGGGTCGCAGAGACCCAGTACTTC. Translation: CASSPRVAETQYF. Full variable domain (missing parts from reference TRBV11-1 and TRBJ2-5): EAEVAQSPRYKITEKSQAVAFWCDPISGHATLYWYRQILGQGPELLVQFQDESVVDDSQLPKDRFSAERLKGVDSTLKIQPAELGDSAMYLCASSPRVAETQYFGPGTRLLVL.

The table lists this clonotype with many counts. The chain couples TRBV29-1 to TRBJ2-1; D is tentatively TRBD1 or TRBD2 (6 bases each). From germline, CDR1 is SQVTM and CDR2 ANQGSEA. The CDR3 totals 14 residues. V was shortened by 6 bases and J by 3 bases, with 15 bases between the two germline ends. CDR3 sequence reads: CSVAEGGFYNEQFF. DNA for the CDR3: TGCAGCGTGGCGGAGGGGGGCTTCTACAATGAGCAGTTCTTC.

This clonotype was observed at least ten times. The rearrangement uses TRBV18 and TRBJ2-1, with 8 bases aligning to TRBD1. The junction had 7 bases not matched to a gene; V was cut back by 6 bases and J by 9 bases. This CDR3 is 13 amino acids long. Germline V gene lookup returns CDR1 KGHSH and CDR2 LQKENI. The CDR3 loop is CASSPTGAIEQFF. The CDR3, as DNA: TGTGCCAGCTCTCCGACAGGGGCCATTGAGCAGTTCTTC.

The chain recombines TRBV12-3 or TRBV12-4 with TRBJ2-7, with a possible D match to TRBD2 (6 bases). This CDR3 contains 16 residues. Between the trimmed V and J ends, which lost 2 bases and 3 bases, there was a span of 17 bases. CDR3 DNA: TGTGCCAGCAGTTTACCCGTGACTAGATGGGGCTACGAGCAGTACTTC. This sequence encodes CASSLPVTRWGYEQYF.

The chain combines TRBV11-3 with TRBJ2-2, with D tentatively TRBD2 (5 bases). The CDR3 runs to 12 residues. Trimming shortened V by 5 bases and J by 5 bases, and 6 bases separated the two germline ends. The germline CDR1 and CDR2 sequences are SGHNT and YENEEA. The CDR3 spells CASSERTGELFF. DNA of the CDR3: TGTGCCAGCAGCGAGCGGACCGGGGAGCTGTTTTTT.

This clonotype came up many times. The chain recombines TRBV5-1 with TRBJ1-2; tentative D call: TRBD1 (6 bases). The length of the CDR3 is 15 residues. The germline V gene encodes CDR1 SGHRS and CDR2 YFSETQ. V lost 1 base to trimming and J lost 2 bases, with 12 bases between them. The CDR3 DNA sequence: TGCGCCAGCAGCTTGCAGCCAGGGGCAAACTATGGCTACACCTTC. Residues: CASSLQPGANYGYTF.